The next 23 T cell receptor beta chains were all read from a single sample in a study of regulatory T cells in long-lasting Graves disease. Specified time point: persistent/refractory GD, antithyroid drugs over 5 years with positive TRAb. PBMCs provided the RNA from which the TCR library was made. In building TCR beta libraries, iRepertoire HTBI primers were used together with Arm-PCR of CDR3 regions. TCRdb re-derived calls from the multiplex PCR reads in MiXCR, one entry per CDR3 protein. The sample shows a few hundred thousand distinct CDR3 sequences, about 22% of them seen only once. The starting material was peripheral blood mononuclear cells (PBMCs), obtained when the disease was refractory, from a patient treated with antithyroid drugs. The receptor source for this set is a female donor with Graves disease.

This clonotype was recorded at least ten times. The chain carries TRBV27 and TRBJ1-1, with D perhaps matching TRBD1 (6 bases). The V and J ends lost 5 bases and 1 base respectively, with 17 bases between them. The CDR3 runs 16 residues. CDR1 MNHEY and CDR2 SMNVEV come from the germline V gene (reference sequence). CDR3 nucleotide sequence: TGTGCCAGCAGTCCGATAAACGGACAGCAGAACACTGAAGCTTTCTTT. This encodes CASSPINGQQNTEAFF.

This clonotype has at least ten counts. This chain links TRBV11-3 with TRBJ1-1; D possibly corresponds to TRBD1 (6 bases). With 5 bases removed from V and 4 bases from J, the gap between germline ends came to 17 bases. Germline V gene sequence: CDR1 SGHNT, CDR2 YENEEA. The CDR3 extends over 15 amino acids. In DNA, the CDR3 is TGTGCCAGCAGCACGGACAGCTCTCGGGGCACTGAAGCTTTCTTT. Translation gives CASSTDSSRGTEAFF.

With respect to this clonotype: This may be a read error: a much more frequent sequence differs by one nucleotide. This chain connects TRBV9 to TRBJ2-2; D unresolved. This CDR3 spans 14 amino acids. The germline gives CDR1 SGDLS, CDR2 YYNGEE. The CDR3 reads CASSVIHDTRELFF. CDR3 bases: TGTGCCAGCAGCGTAATCCACGACACCAGGGAGCTGTTTTTT.

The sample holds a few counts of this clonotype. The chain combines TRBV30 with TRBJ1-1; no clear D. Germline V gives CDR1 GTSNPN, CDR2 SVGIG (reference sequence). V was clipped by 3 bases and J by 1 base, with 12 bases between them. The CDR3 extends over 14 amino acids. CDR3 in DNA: TGTGCCTGGAGGGTTAAACAGTGGAACACTGAAGCTTTCTTT. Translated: CAWRVKQWNTEAFF.

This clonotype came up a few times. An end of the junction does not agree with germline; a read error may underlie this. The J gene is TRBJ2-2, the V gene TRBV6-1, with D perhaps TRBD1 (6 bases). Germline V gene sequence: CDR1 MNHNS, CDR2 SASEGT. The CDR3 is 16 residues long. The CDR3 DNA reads TGTACCAGCAGTCCCCGGGGACACCAGAACACCGGGGAGCTGTTTTTT. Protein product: CTSSPRGHQNTGELFF.

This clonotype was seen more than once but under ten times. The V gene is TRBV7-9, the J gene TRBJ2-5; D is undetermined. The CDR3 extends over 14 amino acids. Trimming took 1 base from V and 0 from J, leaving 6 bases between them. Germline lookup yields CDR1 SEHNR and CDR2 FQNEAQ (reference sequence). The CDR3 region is CASSLEQNQETQYF. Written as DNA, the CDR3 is TGTGCCAGCAGCTTAGAACAGAACCAAGAGACCCAGTACTTC.

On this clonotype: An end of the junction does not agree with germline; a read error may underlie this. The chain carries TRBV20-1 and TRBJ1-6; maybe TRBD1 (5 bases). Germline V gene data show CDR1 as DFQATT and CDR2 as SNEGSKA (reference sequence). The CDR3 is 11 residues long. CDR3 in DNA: TGCAGTGCTCAGGGCCCATTGGAGTTCGGCTTT. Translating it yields CSAQGPLEFGF.

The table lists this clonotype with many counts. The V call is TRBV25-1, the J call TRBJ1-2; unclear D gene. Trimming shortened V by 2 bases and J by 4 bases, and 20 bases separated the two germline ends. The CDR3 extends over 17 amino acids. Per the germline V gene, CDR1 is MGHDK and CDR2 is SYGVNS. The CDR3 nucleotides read TGTGCCAGCAGTGAACGTTATGCGGGCCCGCTAAGCTATGGCTACACCTTC. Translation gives CASSERYAGPLSYGYTF.

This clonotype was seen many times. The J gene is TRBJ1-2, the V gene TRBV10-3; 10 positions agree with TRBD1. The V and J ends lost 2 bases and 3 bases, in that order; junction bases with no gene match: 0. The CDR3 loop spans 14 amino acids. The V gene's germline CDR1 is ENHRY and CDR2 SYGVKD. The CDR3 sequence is CAISEGTGDYGYTF. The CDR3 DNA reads TGTGCCATCAGTGAGGGGACAGGGGACTATGGCTACACCTTC.

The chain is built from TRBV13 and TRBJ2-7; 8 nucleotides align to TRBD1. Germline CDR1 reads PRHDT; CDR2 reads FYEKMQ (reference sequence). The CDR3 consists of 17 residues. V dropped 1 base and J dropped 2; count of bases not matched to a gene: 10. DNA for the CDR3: TGTGCCAGCAGCTTAGAGGGTTCGGGACAGGCTACCTACGAGCAGTACTTC. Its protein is CASSLEGSGQATYEQYF.

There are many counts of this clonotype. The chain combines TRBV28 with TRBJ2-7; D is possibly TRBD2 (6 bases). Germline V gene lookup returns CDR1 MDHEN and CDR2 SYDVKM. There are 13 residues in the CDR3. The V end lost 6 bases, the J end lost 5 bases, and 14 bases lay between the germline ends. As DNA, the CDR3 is TGTGCCAGCAGCTTAGGAGGGGTCCACGAGCAGTACTTC. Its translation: CASSLGGVHEQYF.

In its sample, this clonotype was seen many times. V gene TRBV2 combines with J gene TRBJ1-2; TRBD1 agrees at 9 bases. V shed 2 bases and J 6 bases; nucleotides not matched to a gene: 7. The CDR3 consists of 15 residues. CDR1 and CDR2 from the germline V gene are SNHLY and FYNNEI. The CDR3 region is CASSEWTGAFNGYTF. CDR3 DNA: TGTGCCAGCAGTGAATGGACAGGGGCTTTCAATGGCTACACCTTC.

The CDR3 sequence is CSAMDGSDYEQYF. CDR3 nucleotide sequence: TGCAGTGCTATGGACGGGAGCGATTACGAGCAGTACTTC. This chain uses TRBV20-1 with TRBJ2-7; D possibly corresponds to TRBD2 (6 bases). CDR3 length: 13 amino acids. V lost 4 bases and J lost 4, with 14 bases in between. Germline CDR1 and CDR2: DFQATT and SNEGSKA (reference sequence).

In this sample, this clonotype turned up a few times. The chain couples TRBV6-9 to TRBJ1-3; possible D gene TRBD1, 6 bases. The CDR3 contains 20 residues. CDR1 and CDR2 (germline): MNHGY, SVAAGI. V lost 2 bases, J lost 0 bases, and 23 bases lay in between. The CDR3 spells CASSYPWDTGVLNSGNTIYF. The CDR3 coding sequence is TGTGCCAGCAGTTATCCGTGGGACACCGGTGTGCTTAACTCTGGAAACACCATATATTTT.

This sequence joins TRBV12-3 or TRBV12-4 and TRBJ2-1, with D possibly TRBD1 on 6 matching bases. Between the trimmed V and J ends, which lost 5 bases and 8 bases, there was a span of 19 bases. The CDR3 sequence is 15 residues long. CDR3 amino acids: CASSPRRDTVDEQFF. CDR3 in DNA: TGTGCCAGCAGTCCCCGCCGGGACACTGTCGATGAGCAGTTCTTC.

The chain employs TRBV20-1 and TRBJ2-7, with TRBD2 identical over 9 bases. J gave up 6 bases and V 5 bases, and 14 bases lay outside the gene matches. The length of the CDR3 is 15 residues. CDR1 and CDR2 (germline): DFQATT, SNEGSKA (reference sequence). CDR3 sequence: CSASAGAGGFREQYF. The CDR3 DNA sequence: TGCAGTGCTTCGGCCGGGGCGGGAGGGTTCCGCGAGCAGTACTTC.

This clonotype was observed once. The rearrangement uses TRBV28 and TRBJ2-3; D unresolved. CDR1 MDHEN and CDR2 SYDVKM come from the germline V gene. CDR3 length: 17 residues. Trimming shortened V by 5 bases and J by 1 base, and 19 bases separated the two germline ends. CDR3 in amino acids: CASSPVGFPLGTDTQYF. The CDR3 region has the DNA TGTGCCAGCAGTCCGGTTGGGTTCCCTTTGGGCACAGATACGCAGTATTTT.

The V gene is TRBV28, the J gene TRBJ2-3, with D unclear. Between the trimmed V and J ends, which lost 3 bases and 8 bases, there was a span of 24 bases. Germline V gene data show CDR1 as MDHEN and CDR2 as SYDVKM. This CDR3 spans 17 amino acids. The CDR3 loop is CASSFWPQAAPRATQYF. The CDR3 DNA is TGTGCCAGCAGTTTTTGGCCGCAGGCGGCACCGAGAGCTACGCAGTATTTT.

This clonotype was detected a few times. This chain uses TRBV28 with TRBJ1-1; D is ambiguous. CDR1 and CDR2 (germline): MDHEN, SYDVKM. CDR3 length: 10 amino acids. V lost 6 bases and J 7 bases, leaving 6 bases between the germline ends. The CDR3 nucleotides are TGTGCCAGCAGATCGGGTGAAGCTTTCTTT. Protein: CASRSGEAFF.

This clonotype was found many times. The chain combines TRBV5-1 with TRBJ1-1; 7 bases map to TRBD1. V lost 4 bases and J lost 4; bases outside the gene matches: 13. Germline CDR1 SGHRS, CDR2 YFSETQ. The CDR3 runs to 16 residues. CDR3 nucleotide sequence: TGCGCCAGCAGCCCAGAGATACAGGGGTTGAGCACTGAAGCTTTCTTT. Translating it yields CASSPEIQGLSTEAFF.

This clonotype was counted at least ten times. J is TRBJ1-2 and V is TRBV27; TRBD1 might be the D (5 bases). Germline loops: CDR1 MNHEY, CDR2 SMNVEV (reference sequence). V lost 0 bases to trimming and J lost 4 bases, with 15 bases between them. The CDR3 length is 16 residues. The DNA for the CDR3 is TGTGCCAGCAGTTTATCGATAACAGGACACCTCTATGGCTACACCTTC. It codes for CASSLSITGHLYGYTF.

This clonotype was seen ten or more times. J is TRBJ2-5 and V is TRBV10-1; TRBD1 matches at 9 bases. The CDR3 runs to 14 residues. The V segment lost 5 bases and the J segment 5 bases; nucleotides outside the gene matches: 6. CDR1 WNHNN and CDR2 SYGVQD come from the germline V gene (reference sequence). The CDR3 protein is CASSTGQGLETQYF. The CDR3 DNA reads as TGCGCCAGCAGTACAGGACAGGGGTTGGAGACCCAGTACTTC.

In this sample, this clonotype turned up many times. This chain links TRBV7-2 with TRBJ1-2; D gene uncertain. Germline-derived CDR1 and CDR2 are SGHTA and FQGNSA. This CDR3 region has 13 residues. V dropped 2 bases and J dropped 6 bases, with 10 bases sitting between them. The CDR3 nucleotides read TGTGCCAGCAGCTTAATCCCTAGGGATGGCTACACCTTC. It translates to CASSLIPRDGYTF.